This T cell receptor (beta chain) derives from a study of blood T cell repertoires in COVID-19. The germline V gene encodes CDR1 LGHNA and CDR2 YNFKEQ. Trimming stripped 2 bases from V and 0 bases from J, with 17 bases between. The CDR3 covers 17 residues. In the authors' methods: Reference gene primer amplification yielded estimated nucleated cell counts. The method was immunoSEQ multiplex PCR; TCRdb's version includes in-frame clones alone and lacks a portion of them. From that table come the V and J calls and clone size; the DNA was used to work out D and trimming. The repertoire has tens of thousands of clones, 85% to 95% of them found once; the top ten carry around 4.3%.

The V call is TRBV4-2, the J call TRBJ2-7; perhaps TRBD1 as D (6 bases). This receptor was obtained from a man aged 45 to 65 with active COVID-19. The sample consisted of peripheral blood. DNA of the CDR3: TGTGCCAGCAGCCAATCGCAAGGGGGACCGAGCTCCTACGAGCAGTACTTC. Protein: CASSQSQGGPSSYEQYF.